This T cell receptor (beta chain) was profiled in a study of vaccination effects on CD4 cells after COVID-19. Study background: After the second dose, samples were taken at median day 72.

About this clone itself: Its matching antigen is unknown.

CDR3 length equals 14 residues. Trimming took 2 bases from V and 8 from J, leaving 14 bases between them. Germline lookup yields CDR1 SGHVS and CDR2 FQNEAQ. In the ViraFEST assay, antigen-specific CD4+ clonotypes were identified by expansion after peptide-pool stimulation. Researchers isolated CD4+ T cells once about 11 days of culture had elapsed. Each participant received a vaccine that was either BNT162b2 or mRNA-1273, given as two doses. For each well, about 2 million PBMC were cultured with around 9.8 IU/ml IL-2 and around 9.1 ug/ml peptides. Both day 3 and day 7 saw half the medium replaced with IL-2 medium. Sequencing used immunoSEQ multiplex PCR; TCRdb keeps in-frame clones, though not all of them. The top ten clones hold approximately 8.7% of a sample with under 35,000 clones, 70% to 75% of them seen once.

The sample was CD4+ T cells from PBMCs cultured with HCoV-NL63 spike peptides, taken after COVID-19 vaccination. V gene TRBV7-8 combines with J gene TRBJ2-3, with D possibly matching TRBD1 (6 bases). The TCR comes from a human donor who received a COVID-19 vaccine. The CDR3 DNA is TGTGCCAGCAGCTTACAACAGGGTATCGCTACGCAGTATTTT. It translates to CASSLQQGIATQYF.